One T cell receptor beta chain is described in this entry. For the second PCR, which ran for about 7 to 11 cycles, a sample-barcoded 5' primer and a J-beta primer mix were used. TCRdb reanalysed the 5' RACE reads using MiXCR and keeps one entry per CDR3 protein. The table records some 940,000 distinct CDR3 sequences, approximately 32% of them present only once. Each donor supplied roughly 9.1 milliliters of peripheral blood. Researchers report isolating at least 6.5 million PBMCs per sample. The record originates from a study of blood T cells in healthy people across ages. This same sample was also part of a study on T cells of mothers and their children. As that study records: Related mother-child pairs showed slightly higher but non-significant overlap than unrelated pairs.

This TCR derives from a woman aged 40 to 55 in good health. Sequenced input: blood.

CDR3 DNA sequence: TGCAGTGCTAGGACGACAGGGCCCTCTGGAAACACCATATATTTT. Translated: CSARTTGPSGNTIYF. The chain joins TRBV20-1 to TRBJ1-3; 7 bases map to TRBD1. Per the germline V gene, CDR1 is DFQATT and CDR2 is SNEGSKA (reference sequence). The CDR3 sequence is 15 residues long. V shed 3 bases, J shed 0 bases, and the junction held 5 bases outside the gene matches.